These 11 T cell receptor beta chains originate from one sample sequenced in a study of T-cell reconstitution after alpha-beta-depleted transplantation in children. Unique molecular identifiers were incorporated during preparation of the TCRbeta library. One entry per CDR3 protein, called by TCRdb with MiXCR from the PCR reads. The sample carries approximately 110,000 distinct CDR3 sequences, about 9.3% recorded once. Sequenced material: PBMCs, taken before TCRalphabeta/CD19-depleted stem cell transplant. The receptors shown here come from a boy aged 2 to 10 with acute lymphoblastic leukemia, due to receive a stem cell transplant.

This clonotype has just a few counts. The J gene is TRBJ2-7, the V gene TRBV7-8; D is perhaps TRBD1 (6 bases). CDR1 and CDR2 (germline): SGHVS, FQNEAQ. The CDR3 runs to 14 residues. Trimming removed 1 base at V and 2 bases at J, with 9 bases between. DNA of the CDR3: TGTGCCAGCAGCTTAGGACCAGGGGCCTACGAGCAGTACTTC. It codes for CASSLGPGAYEQYF.

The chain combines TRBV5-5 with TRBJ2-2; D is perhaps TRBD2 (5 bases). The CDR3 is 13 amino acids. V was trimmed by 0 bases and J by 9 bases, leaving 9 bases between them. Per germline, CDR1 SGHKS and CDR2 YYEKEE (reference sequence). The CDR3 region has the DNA TGTGCCAGCAGCTTGGTCGGGATCCGGGAGCTGTTTTTT. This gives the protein CASSLVGIRELFF.

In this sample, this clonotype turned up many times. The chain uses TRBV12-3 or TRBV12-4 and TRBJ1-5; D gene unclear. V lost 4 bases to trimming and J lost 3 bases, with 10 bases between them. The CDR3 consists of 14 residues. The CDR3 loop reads CASSSQITNQPQHF. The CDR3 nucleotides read TGTGCCAGCAGTTCACAGATAACCAATCAGCCCCAGCATTTT.

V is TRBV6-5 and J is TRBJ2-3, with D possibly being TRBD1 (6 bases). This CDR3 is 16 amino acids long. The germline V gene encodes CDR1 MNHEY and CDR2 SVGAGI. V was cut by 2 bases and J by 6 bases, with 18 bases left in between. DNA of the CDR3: TGTGCCAGCAGTTACGAGGGGGTTAGAGGAACGGATACGCAGTATTTT. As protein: CASSYEGVRGTDTQYF.

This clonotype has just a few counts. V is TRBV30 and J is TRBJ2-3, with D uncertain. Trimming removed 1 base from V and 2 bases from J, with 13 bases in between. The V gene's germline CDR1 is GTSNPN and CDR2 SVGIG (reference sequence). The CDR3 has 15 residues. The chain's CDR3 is CAWSEGRKHTDTQYF. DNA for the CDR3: TGTGCCTGGAGTGAGGGCCGGAAGCACACAGATACGCAGTATTTT.

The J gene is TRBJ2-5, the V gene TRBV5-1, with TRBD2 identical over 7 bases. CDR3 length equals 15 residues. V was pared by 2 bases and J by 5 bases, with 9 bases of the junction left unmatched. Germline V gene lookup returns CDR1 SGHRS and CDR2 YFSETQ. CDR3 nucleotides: TGCGCCAGCAGCTTAGCGGCGGGAGTCGGGGAGACCCAGTACTTC. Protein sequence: CASSLAAGVGETQYF.

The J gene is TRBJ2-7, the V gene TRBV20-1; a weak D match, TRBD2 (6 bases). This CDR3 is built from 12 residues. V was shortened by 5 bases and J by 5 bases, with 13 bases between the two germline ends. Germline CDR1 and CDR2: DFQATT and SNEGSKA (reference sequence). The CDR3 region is CSASPGGHEQYF. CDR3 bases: TGCAGTGCTTCCCCCGGGGGACACGAGCAGTACTTC.

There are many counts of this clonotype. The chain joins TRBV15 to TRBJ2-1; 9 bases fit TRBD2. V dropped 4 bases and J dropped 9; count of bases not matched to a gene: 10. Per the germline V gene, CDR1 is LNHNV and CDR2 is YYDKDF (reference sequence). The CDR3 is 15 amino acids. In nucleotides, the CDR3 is TGTGCCACCAGCAAGACCCTCGGACTAGCGTTTGAGCAGTTCTTC. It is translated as CATSKTLGLAFEQFF.

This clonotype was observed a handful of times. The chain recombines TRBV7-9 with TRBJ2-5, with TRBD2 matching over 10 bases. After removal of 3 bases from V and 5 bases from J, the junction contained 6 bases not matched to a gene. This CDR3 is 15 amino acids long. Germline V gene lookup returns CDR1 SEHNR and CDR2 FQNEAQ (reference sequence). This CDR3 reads CASSFGSGRGETQYF. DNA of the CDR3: TGTGCCAGCAGCTTCGGGAGCGGGAGGGGCGAGACCCAGTACTTC. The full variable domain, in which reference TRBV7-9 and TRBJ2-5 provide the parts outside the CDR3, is DTGVSQNPRHKITKRGQNVTFRCDPISEHNRLYWYRQTLGQGPEFLTYFQNEAQLEKSRLLSDRFSAERPKGSFSTLEIQRTEQGDSAMYLCASSFGSGRGETQYFGPGTRLLVL.

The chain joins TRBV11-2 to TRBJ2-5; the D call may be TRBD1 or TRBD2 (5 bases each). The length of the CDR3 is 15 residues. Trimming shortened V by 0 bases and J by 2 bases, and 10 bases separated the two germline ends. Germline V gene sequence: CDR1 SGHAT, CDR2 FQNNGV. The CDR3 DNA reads TGTGCCAGCAGCTTAGATCGTGGGGGTCAAGAGACCCAGTACTTC. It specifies CASSLDRGGQETQYF.

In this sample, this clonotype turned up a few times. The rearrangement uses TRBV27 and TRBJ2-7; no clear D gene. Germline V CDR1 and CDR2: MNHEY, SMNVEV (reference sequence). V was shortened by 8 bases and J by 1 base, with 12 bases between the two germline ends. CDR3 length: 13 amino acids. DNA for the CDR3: TGTGCCAGCCGGCACCGTAATTCCTACGAGCAGTACTTC. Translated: CASRHRNSYEQYF.